This T cell receptor (beta chain) was identified during a study of beta chain features in type 1 diabetes. Study-wide results and limits: Within each of all four CD4+ subsets, Type 1 diabetes patients had TCRB CDR3s that were moderately but significantly shorter.

V lost 4 bases to trimming and J lost 6 bases, with 10 bases between them. The CDR3 is 11 residues long. From germline, CDR1 is SQVTM and CDR2 ANQGSEA. Of the isolated RNA, all was reverse transcribed, and so the sequenced material was expressed TCRB transcripts. The table came from immunoSEQ multiplex PCR; TCRdb's copy has only in-frame clones and leaves some out. Of about 660,000 clones listed, about 14% were seen once; the top ten hold 0.035% to 0.045%. This clone was seen a few times. Its target is not known. This TCR derives from a man between 18 and 29 years old with type 1 diabetes. The chain carries TRBV29-1 and TRBJ2-7; D gene ambiguous. Sequenced material: naive CD4+ T cells from blood. Written as DNA, the CDR3 is TGCAGCGTTGGGTCCCGGGCCGAGCAGTACTTC. Protein sequence: CSVGSRAEQYF.